This T cell receptor (beta chain) was captured by sequencing in a study of blood T cell repertoires in COVID-19. Study-wide background: PBMCs, B-cell-depleted T cells, or T cells were the source of the cDNA or gDNA that made up the material.

In the original processing: Researchers report that nucleated cell counts were estimated from reference gene primer amplification. The assay was immunoSEQ multiplex PCR, and TCRdb's table has in-frame clones only and misses some. V and J calls and clone size are as listed in that table; D and trimming were resolved from the DNA. The sample contains roughly 130,000 clones, around 82% of which appear only once. Germline V gives CDR1 LGHNA, CDR2 YNFKEQ. There are 16 residues in the CDR3. V trimming: 4 bases; J trimming: 1 base; junction bases outside the gene matches: 6. The sequence was collected from a woman aged 25 to 39 who had recovered from COVID-19. The sequenced sample was peripheral blood. This chain joins TRBV4-2 and TRBJ2-2; 7 bases line up with TRBD1. The CDR3 sequence is CASSPQGTENTGELFF. The CDR3 DNA reads as TGTGCCAGCAGCCCCCAGGGGACAGAGAACACCGGGGAGCTGTTTTTT.